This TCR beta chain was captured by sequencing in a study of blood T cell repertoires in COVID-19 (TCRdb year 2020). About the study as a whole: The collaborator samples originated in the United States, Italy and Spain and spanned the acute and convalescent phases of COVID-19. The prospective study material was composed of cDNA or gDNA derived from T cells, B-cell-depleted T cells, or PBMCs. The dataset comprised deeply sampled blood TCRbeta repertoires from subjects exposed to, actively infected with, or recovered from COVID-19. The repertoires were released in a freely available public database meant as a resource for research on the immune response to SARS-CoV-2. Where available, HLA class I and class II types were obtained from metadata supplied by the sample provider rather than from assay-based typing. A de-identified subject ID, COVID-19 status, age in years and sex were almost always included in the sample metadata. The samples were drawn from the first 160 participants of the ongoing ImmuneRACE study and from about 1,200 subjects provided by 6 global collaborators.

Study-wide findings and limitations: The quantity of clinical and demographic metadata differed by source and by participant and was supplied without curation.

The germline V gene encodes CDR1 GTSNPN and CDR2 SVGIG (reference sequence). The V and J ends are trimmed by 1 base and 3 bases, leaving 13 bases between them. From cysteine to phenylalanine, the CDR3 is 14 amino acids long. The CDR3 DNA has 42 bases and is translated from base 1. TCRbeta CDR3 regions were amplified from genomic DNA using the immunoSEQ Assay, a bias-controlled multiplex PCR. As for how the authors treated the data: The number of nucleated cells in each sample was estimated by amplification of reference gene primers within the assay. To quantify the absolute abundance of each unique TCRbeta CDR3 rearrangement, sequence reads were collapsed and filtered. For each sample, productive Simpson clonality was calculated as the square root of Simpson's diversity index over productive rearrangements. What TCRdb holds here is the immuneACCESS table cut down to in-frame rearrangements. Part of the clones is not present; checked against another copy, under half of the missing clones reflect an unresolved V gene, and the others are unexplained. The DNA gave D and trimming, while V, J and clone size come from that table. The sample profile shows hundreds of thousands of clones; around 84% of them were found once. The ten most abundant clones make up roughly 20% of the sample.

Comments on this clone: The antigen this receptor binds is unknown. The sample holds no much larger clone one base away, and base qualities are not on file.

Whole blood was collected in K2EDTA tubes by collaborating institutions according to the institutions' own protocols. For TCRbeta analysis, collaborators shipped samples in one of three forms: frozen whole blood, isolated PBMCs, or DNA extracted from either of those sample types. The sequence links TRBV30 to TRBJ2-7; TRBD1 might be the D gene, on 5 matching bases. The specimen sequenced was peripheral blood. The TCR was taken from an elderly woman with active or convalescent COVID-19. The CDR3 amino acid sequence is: CAWSGTGGIYEQYF. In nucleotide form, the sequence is TGTGCCTGGAGTGGAACAGGTGGGATCTACGAGCAGTACTTC.